This TCR beta chain was recorded in a study of T-cell memory formation after mild COVID-19 (dated by TCRdb to the early 2020s). About the investigation overall: TCR sequence clusters from the two donors were largely donor specific. In a couple of donors, T-cell clones that expanded and contracted after mild COVID-19 were followed by sequencing TCRalpha and TCRbeta repertoires longitudinally. The cohort comprised two young, previously healthy adult volunteers, one female and one male.

The germline V gene specifies MGHRA as CDR1 and YSYEKL as CDR2. Measured from the cysteine to the phenylalanine, the CDR3 is 14 residues long. CDR3 DNA is the only sequence kept; it has 42 bases, read in frame from the first base. V and J are trimmed by 3 bases and 0 bases, and the gene matches miss 2 bases of the junction. A word on this clonotype: The antigen it binds to is not known. Per-base quality was not reported, and no clone a single base away is much larger than it.

Results and caveats for the whole study, not just this receptor: Contracting CD4+ clones turned up mainly in the CM and EM memory subsets, whereas EMRA was where CD8+ clones were enriched. The study covered only two mild cases, and larger cohorts including severe cases with pre-infection samples were considered necessary. SARS-CoV-2 specificity was not confirmed for the second-wave clones peaking on day 37. Clones that contracted from day 15 to 85 showed balanced CD4/CD8 phenotypes, whereas a second wave of clones that expanded from day 15 to 37 leaned towards CD4+. The detection of some responding clones in pre-infection memory suggests that pre-existing cross-reactive memory T cells joined the SARS-CoV-2 response.

Ficoll-Paque density gradient centrifugation was used to isolate PBMCs. The data were produced on an Illumina NovaSeq 6000. TCRalpha and TCRbeta cDNA libraries were built by 5'RACE with constant-segment primers, adding sample barcodes and unique molecular identifiers. RNA was extracted from every sample with Trizol reagent. Library amplification was performed in two PCR steps, and a second sample barcode and Illumina TruSeq adapters were introduced in the second step. Sequencing of the libraries was done on an Illumina NovaSeq, producing 2 x 150 bp paired-end reads. From the authors' description of their analysis: The reads were demultiplexed and collapsed into UMI-guided consensus sequences using migec v1.2.7. Using mixcr v2.1.11, UMI consensuses were aligned to TRA and TRB V and J templates and then assembled into clonotypes. A clonotype was counted as expanded or contracted only when both edgeR and NoisET called the clonotype significant, with the noise models trained on biological replicates. edgeR calls used a false discovery rate-adjusted p below 0.01 and a log2 fold-change threshold of 1. PCA with hierarchical clustering of max-normalized trajectories of the 1000 most abundant clonotypes was used as exploratory dynamics analysis. Each responding clone was given a CD4 or CD8 phenotype based on the CD4+ and CD8+ repertoires, which had been sequenced separately. The public reads were reprocessed in TCRdb via fastp at Q25 and MiXCR, keeping in-frame beta chains. Each CDR3 protein appears once, grouped with its most common genes and DNA. It is TCRdb's table, rather than the study itself, that gives the V and J calls and clone size. This sample has 400,000 to 550,000 distinct CDR3 sequences in its table, and 25% of those were observed once. The ten largest clonotypes hold around 12% of the sample.

The sequence was collected from an adult woman who had mild COVID-19 (a few samples of this study predate the infection). The sample titles of this study are shuffled in the database, so cell type and time point are left out; the donor was told from shared clones. The source material was PBMCs or a T cell subset sorted from them (not recorded which). This chain joins TRBV4-1 to TRBJ2-7; TRBD1 aligns with 7 central bases. The CDR3 reads CASSHSGGSYEQYF. Read as DNA, the sequence is TGCGCCAGCAGCCATTCAGGGGGCTCCTACGAGCAGTACTTC.